The clone carrying this T cell receptor beta chain was seen more than once but under ten times. What it binds is not known. There are 12 residues in the CDR3. CDR1 and CDR2 (germline): LNHNV, YYDKDF (reference sequence). V was pared by 1 base and J by 4 bases, with 5 bases between. The source of the sample is a study of T-cell reconstitution after alpha-beta-depleted transplantation in children. Notes on the study in general: Newly generated T cells supplied most T-cell counts and diversity one year post-transplant. About two months after transplant, alpha-beta T cells reportedly came from several hundred expanded graft clones.

Unique molecular identifiers were used in preparing the TCRbeta library. TCRdb re-called the PCR reads with MiXCR, one entry per CDR3 protein. The sample holds about 980,000 distinct CDR3 sequences, about 29% seen once. The receptor's source is a boy younger than two who had a stem cell transplant for SCID, so the T cells may come from the graft donor. The sequences come from PBMCs, mostly from graft donor cells, collected 360 days after TCRalphabeta/CD19-depleted stem cell transplant. V usage is TRBV15 and J usage is TRBJ2-7; D not certain. CDR3: CATSRGRYEQYF. In nucleotides, the CDR3 is TGTGCCACCAGCAGAGGCAGGTACGAGCAGTACTTC.